Presented here are 10 T cell receptor beta chains from one specimen sequenced in a study of T cell repertoires in cytomegalovirus infection. Antigen specificity for these receptors is unknown. One entry per CDR3 protein, called by TCRdb with MiXCR from the reads. This sample has 200,000 to 250,000 distinct CDR3 sequences; 35% to 45% occur once, and the top ten carry approximately 59%. The sample in question was CD8+ T cells from cultured PBMCs, obtained from culture after CMV antigen stimulation. The receptor source for this set is a human donor in good health (CMV status not recorded). Some clones in this sample may be carry-over from other donors' samples.

About this clonotype itself: At one end the junction does not follow the germline gene, possibly because of a read error. This sequence joins TRBV4-1 and TRBJ2-7, with D perhaps TRBD1 (6 bases). This CDR3 contains 14 residues. Germline values: CDR1 MGHRA, CDR2 YSYEKL. CDR3 DNA sequence: TGTGCCAGCAGCCAAGAGGGGGTCGGCTACGAGCAGTACTTC. As protein: CASSQEGVGYEQYF.

The rearrangement links TRBV27 to TRBJ1-4; perhaps TRBD1 as D (6 bases). V was cut by 5 bases and J by 5 bases, with 12 bases left in between. Germline assignment: CDR1 MNHEY and CDR2 SMNVEV (reference sequence). CDR3 length equals 14 residues. The CDR3 sequence is CASSPRGRNEKLFF. The CDR3 bases are TGTGCCAGCAGTCCCAGGGGCAGGAATGAAAAACTGTTTTTT.

This chain joins TRBV6-5 and TRBJ2-5, with 11 bases lining up with TRBD1. Trimming at V came to 0 bases and at J to 5 bases, leaving 8 bases not matched to a gene. The germline V gene has CDR1 MNHEY and CDR2 SVGAGI. The CDR3 runs to 17 residues. The CDR3 loop reads CASSYSRTGGLGETQYF. The CDR3, as DNA: TGTGCCAGCAGTTACTCCCGGACAGGGGGCTTGGGGGAGACCCAGTACTTC.

A few counts support this clonotype. CDR3 in amino acids: CASSIPGGREQYF. The DNA for the CDR3 is TGTGCCAGCAGCATCCCTGGGGGAAGAGAGCAGTACTTC. The rearrangement joins TRBV7-1 to TRBJ2-7, with D perhaps being TRBD1 or TRBD2 (5 bases each). TRBV7-1 is annotated as an ORF whose role is uncertain. CDR3 size: 13 residues. Trimming took 5 bases from V and 7 from J, leaving 15 bases between them.

V is TRBV2 and J is TRBJ1-2; D is possibly TRBD1 (5 bases). The germline V and J ends were trimmed by 5 bases and 4 bases, with 20 bases remaining between them. Germline CDR1 and CDR2: SNHLY and FYNNEI. The CDR3 extends over 16 amino acids. The CDR3 sequence is CASSPRDGGKFYGYTF. Here the CDR3 DNA reads TGTGCCAGCAGTCCCAGGGACGGGGGAAAATTCTATGGCTACACCTTC.

There are many counts of this clonotype. The V and J genes are TRBV7-6 and TRBJ1-1; 9 bases match TRBD1. The CDR3 length is 16 residues. Unmatched junction bases numbered 10, after V lost 4 bases and J lost 4 bases. Germline CDR1 reads SGHVS; CDR2 reads FNYEAQ. CDR3 sequence: CASSSPGQGGFTEAFF. DNA of the CDR3: TGTGCCAGCAGCTCTCCGGGACAGGGTGGATTCACTGAAGCTTTCTTT.

The V call is TRBV7-3, the J call TRBJ2-1; tentative D call: TRBD2 (6 bases). Germline assignment: CDR1 SGHTA and CDR2 FQGTGA. Trimming cost V 4 bases and J 8 bases, with 18 bases left between them. This CDR3 is built from 15 residues. The CDR3 bases are TGTGCCAGCAGCTCTCCGGGCTGGCGGGGAGATGAGCAGTTCTTC. It encodes CASSSPGWRGDEQFF.

This clonotype was detected ten times or more. The J gene is TRBJ2-5, the V gene TRBV9; TRBD1 matches 9 bases. V trimming: 3 bases; J trimming: 0 bases; junction bases outside the gene matches: 3. CDR1 is SGDLS and CDR2 is YYNGEE in the germline V gene. The CDR3 extends over 15 amino acids. CDR3 nucleotides: TGTGCCAGCAGCGGGGACAGGGTGGACCAAGAGACCCAGTACTTC. Protein product: CASSGDRVDQETQYF.

The chain carries TRBV11-2 and TRBJ2-5; 7 bases are shared with TRBD2. This CDR3 spans 17 amino acids. Losses at the gene ends were 1 base for V and 2 bases for J; bases not matched to a gene: 10. Germline values: CDR1 SGHAT, CDR2 FQNNGV. The CDR3 here is CASSLGLIAAGQETQYF. In DNA, the CDR3 is TGTGCCAGCAGCTTAGGGTTGATCGCAGCGGGGCAAGAGACCCAGTACTTC.

Turning to this clonotype: A clone one base away is much larger, so this may be a read error. The chain employs TRBV25-1 and TRBJ2-1; D gene ambiguous. Germline V gene data show CDR1 as MGHDK and CDR2 as SYGVNS. The CDR3 has 13 amino acids. For the CDR3, the DNA is TGTGCCAGCAGTGAAGGCTGGGTTAATGAGCAGTTATTC. As protein: CASSEGWVNEQLF.